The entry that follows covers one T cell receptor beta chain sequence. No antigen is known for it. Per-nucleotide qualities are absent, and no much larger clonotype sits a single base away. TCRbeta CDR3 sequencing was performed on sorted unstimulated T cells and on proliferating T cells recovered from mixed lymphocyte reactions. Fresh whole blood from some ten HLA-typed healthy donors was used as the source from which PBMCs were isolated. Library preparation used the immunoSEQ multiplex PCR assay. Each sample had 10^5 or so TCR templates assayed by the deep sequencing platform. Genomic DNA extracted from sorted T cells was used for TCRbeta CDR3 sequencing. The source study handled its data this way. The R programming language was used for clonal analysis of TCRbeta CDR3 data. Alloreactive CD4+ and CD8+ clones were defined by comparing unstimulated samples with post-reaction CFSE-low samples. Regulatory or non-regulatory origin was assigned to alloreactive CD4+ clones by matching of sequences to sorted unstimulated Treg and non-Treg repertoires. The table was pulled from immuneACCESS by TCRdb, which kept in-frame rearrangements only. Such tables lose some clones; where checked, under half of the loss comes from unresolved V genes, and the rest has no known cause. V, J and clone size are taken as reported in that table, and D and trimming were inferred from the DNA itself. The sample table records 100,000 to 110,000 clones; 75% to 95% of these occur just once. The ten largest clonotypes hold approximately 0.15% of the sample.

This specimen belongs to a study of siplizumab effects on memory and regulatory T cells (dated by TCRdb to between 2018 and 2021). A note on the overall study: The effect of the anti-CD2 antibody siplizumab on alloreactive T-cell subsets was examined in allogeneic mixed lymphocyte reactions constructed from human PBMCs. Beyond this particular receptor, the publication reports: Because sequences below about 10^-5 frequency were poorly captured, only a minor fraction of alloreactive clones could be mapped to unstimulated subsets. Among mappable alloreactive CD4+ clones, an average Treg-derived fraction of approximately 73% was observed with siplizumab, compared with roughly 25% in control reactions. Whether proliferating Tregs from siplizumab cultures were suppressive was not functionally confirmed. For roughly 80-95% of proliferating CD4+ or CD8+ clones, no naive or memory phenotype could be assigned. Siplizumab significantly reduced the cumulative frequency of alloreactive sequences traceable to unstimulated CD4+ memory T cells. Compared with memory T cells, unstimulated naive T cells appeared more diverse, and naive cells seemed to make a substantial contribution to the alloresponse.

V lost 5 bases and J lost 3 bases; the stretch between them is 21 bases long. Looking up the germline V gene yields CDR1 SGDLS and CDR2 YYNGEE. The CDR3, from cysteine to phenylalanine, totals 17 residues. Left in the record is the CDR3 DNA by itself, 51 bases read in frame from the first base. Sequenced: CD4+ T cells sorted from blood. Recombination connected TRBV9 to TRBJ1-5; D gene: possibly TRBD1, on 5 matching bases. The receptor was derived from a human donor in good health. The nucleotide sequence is TGTGCCAGCAGGAGAGGGTGGGGCAGAACCAACAATCAGCCCCAGCATTTT. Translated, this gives CASRRGWGRTNNQPQHF.